This TCR beta chain was retrieved from a study of Ad26.COV2.S vaccination and SARS-CoV-2 variants. Sequencing used immunoSEQ multiplex PCR; TCRdb keeps in-frame clones, though not all of them. The sample has hundreds of thousands of clones, more than 70% seen once. Germline V lookup: CDR1 MNHEY, CDR2 SVGAGI. The CDR3 covers 15 residues. V gave up 7 bases and J gave up 6 bases, with 22 bases separating them. The treatment here: some 19 received Ad26.COV2.S at low or high dose, single or two shots; 5 received placebo; per-sample allocation not given. Sample collection was performed on day 63 after the first vaccine or placebo injection. The study used a vaccine consisting of an Ad26 vector that expressed Wuhan-strain SARS-CoV-2 spike.

The sample here was peripheral blood, taken in a trial of Ad26.COV2.S vaccine versus placebo. The TCR was taken from a person aged 18-60 years who received the Ad26.COV2.S COVID-19 vaccine or a placebo. The rearrangement uses TRBV6-5 and TRBJ2-7; perhaps TRBD1 as D (6 bases). The CDR3 bases are TGTGCCAGCACCCAGAACAGGGATAGAGGAAGCGAGCAGTACTTC. Its protein is CASTQNRDRGSEQYF.